The T cell receptor (beta chain) under discussion was sequenced for a study of radiation and T cells in renal cell carcinoma. Study-level information: Nephrectomy followed 15 Gy stereotactic body radiation by 4 weeks. Whole-study findings and limits: Baseline intratumoral clonotype presence is unknown without pretreatment biopsies.

The table came from immunoSEQ multiplex PCR; TCRdb's copy has only in-frame clones and leaves some out. The sample lists about 140,000 clones, roughly 80% seen once, with under 30% in the top ten. Regarding time point: baseline pretreatment blood. Treatment reported: 15 Gy SBRT to primary tumor, nephrectomy 4 weeks later. Serial blood draws occurred at baseline and 2 and 4 weeks post-SBRT. This renal cell carcinoma was of the clear cell type. Germline V lookup: CDR1 MGHDK, CDR2 SYGVNS. There are 13 residues in the CDR3. V shed 6 bases and J 5 bases; nucleotides not matched to a gene: 3. A remark on this clone: The antigen is undetermined.

Material: blood, obtained from a patient whose treatment included radiotherapy and nephrectomy. The chain employs TRBV25-1 and TRBJ2-3; TRBD1 agrees at 9 bases. The TCR originated in a woman aged 45-65 years with renal cell carcinoma. CDR3 nucleotide sequence: TGTGCCAGCAGATCGACAGGGGGAGATACGCAGTATTTT. Residues: CASRSTGGDTQYF.